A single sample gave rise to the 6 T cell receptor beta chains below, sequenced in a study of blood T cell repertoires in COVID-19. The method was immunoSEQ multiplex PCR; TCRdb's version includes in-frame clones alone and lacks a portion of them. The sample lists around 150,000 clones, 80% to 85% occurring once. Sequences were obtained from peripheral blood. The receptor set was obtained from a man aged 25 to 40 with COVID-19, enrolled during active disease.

Here the CDR3 reads CASSFRLAETQYF. The CDR3 coding sequence is TGTGCCAGCAGCTTCCGACTAGCCGAGACCCAGTACTTC. The V call is TRBV9, the J call TRBJ2-5, with TRBD2 matching over 7 bases. The CDR3 is made up of 13 amino acids. Germline assignment: CDR1 SGDLS and CDR2 YYNGEE. V dropped 4 bases and J dropped 5; count of bases not matched to a gene: 5. The entire variable domain, with the rest obtained from reference TRBV9 and TRBJ2-5, is as follows: DSGVTQTPKHLITATGQRVTLRCSPRSGDLSVYWYQQSLDQGLQFLIQYYNGEERAKGNILERFSAQQFPDLHSELNLSSLELGDSALYFCASSFRLAETQYFGPGTRLLVL.

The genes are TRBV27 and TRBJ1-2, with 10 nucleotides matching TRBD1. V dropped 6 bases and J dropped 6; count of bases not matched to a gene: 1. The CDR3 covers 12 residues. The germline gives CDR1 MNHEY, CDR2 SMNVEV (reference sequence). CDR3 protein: CASRTGGNGYTF. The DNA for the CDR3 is TGTGCCAGCAGGACAGGGGGCAATGGCTACACCTTC.

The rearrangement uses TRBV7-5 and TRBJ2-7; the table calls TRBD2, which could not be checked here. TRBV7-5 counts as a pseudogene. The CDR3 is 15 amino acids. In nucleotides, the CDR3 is TGTGCCAGAAGCACTAGACTAGCGGCTCCCTACGAGCAGTACTTC. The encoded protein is CARSTRLAAPYEQYF.

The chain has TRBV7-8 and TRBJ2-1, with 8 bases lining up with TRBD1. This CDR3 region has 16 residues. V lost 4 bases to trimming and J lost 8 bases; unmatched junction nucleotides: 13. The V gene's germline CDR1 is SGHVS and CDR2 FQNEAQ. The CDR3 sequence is CASSSQGAPRGDEQFF. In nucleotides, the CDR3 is TGTGCCAGCAGCTCCCAGGGGGCCCCACGCGGGGATGAGCAGTTCTTC.

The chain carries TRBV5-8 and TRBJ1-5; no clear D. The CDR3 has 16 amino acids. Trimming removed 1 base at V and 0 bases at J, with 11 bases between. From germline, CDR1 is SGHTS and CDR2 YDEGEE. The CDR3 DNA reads TGTGCCAGCAGCTTGAGGTCGGGATATAGCAATCAGCCCCAGCATTTT. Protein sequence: CASSLRSGYSNQPQHF. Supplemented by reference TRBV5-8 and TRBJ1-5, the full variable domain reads EAGVTQSPTHLIKTRGQQATLRCSPISGHTSVYWYQQALGLGLQFLLWYDEGEERNRGNFPPRFSGRQFPNYSSELNVNALELEDSALYLCASSLRSGYSNQPQHFGDGTRLSIL.

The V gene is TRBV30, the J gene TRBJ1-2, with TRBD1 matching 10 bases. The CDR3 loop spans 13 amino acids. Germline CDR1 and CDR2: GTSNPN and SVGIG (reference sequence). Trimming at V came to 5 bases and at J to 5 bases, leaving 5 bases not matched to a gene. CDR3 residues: CAWGRGQGYGYTF. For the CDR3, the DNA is TGTGCCTGGGGAAGGGGACAGGGGTATGGCTACACCTTC. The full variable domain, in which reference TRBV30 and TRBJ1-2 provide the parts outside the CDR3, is SQTIHQWPATLVQPVGSPLSLECTVEGTSNPNLYWYRQAAGRGLQLLFYSVGIGQISSEVPQNLSASRPQDRQFILSSKKLLLSDSGFYLCAWGRGQGYGYTFGSGTRLTVV.